These T cell receptor beta chains were read from a single sample in a study of control samples from healthy donors and cancer patients. The protocol was immunoSEQ multiplex PCR, while the TCRdb copy is restricted to in-frame clones and leaves out a portion. Among about 110,000 clones listed, over 75% were seen once. Material: PBMCs. Receptors were obtained from a woman aged 55-70 years with lung cancer. Both conserved end residues are part of each CDR3. D genes are given only for firm matches. Expanded clones get a size class; other rows say once, few or many, or leave the size out.

clone size	V gene	J gene	D gene	CDR3 protein	CDR3 DNA
NA	TRBV6-1	TRBJ1-5	NA	CASSESGAEVLQPQHF	TGTGCCAGCAGTGAATCGGGGGCAGAAGTCTTGCAGCCCCAGCATTTT
NA	TRBV6-5	TRBJ1-2	TRBD1	CASRAGGQGSYTF	TGTGCCAGCAGGGCCGGGGGACAGGGAAGTTACACCTTC
NA	TRBV19	TRBJ2-7	TRBD1	CASRTSDGTDYEQYF	TGTGCCAGTAGAACCAGTGATGGGACAGACTACGAGCAGTACTTC
NA	TRBV5-1	TRBJ1-2	NA	CASTPDQTEGYTF	TGCGCCAGCACCCCCGACCAGACGGAAGGCTACACCTTC
NA	TRBV4-2	TRBJ1-2	TRBD1	CASSQVGGTGANYGYTF	TGTGCCAGCAGCCAAGTAGGAGGGACAGGAGCTAACTATGGCTACACCTTC
NA	TRBV27	TRBJ2-3	NA	CASSLSGSRDTQYF	TGTGCCAGCAGTTTATCTGGTAGTAGGGATACGCAGTATTTT
NA	TRBV30	TRBJ1-6	NA	CAWRGDGNSPLHF	TGTGCCTGGAGAGGGGACGGAAATTCACCCCTCCACTTT
NA	TRBV6-2/TRBV6-3	TRBJ1-1	NA	CASSHMNTEAFF	TGTGCCAGCAGTCACATGAACACTGAAGCTTTCTTT
once	TRBV19	TRBJ2-3	NA	CASSSPGLDTDTQYF	TGTGCCAGTAGTTCCCCGGGACTCGACACAGATACGCAGTATTTT
NA	TRBV27	TRBJ2-7	TRBD2	CASSLKTGGNYEQYF	TGTGCCAGCAGTTTAAAAACGGGAGGGAACTACGAGCAGTACTTC
NA	TRBV9	TRBJ2-7	NA	CASSVKGDPTYEQYF	TGTGCCAGCAGCGTGAAGGGGGACCCCACCTACGAGCAGTACTTC
NA	TRBV24-1	TRBJ2-3	TRBD2	CATSVGAGETDTQYF	TGTGCCACCAGTGTAGGAGCGGGAGAGACAGATACGCAGTATTTT
NA	TRBV19	TRBJ2-5	NA	CASSIAREASQETQYF	TGTGCCAGTAGTATCGCTCGCGAGGCCAGCCAAGAGACCCAGTACTTC
NA	TRBV5-1	TRBJ2-5	NA	CASSSVLDKLQETQYF	TGCGCCAGCAGCTCTGTTTTGGACAAACTACAAGAGACCCAGTACTTC
NA	TRBV3-1/TRBV3-2	TRBJ1-6	TRBD1	CASSQEGQNYNSPLHF	TGTGCCAGCAGCCAAGAGGGACAGAATTACAATTCACCCCTCCACTTT
NA	TRBV5-1	TRBJ1-5	NA	CASSLDSSNQPQHF	TGCGCCAGCAGCTTGGACAGCAGCAATCAGCCCCAGCATTTT
NA	TRBV3-1/TRBV3-2	TRBJ1-1	NA	CASSGMEGTTEAFF	TGTGCCAGCAGCGGGATGGAGGGGACCACTGAAGCTTTCTTT
NA	TRBV9	TRBJ1-6	TRBD1	CASSVAGGLGDSPLHF	TGTGCCAGCAGCGTAGCAGGGGGGTTGGGGGATTCACCCCTCCACTTT
NA	TRBV30	TRBJ2-2	TRBD1	CAWLPGTDTGELFF	TGTGCCTGGCTACCCGGGACAGACACCGGGGAGCTGTTTTTT
once	TRBV18	TRBJ1-6	NA	CASSPPGVPSGSPLHF	TGTGCCAGCTCACCACCTGGCGTCCCCAGTGGCTCACCCCTCCACTTT
NA	TRBV6-6	TRBJ2-3	TRBD2	CASKGWAGGSSGTQYF	TGTGCCAGCAAAGGTTGGGCGGGGGGGTCATCTGGCACGCAGTATTTT
NA	TRBV11-3	TRBJ1-1	NA	CASSSRPSPRNTEAFF	TGTGCCAGCAGCTCTAGACCGTCCCCCCGGAACACTGAAGCTTTCTTT
NA	TRBV19	TRBJ1-4	NA	CASSGPPGEKLFF	TGTGCCAGTAGTGGACCCCCCGGTGAAAAACTGTTTTTT
NA	TRBV6-6	TRBJ1-1	NA	CASGNTEAFF	TGTGCCAGCGGGAACACTGAAGCTTTCTTT
NA	TRBV7-8	TRBJ2-7	TRBD1	CASSQTDRGPYEQYF	TGTGCCAGCAGCCAAACGGACAGGGGTCCCTACGAGCAGTACTTC
NA	TRBV7-8	TRBJ2-2	NA	CASSVDTYTGELFF	TGTGCCAGCAGCGTGGACACCTACACCGGGGAGCTGTTTTTT
NA	TRBV6-5	TRBJ1-1	NA	CASSQGGTEAFF	TGTGCCAGCAGCCAGGGCGGTACTGAAGCTTTCTTT
NA	TRBV2	TRBJ1-2	NA	CASSGGEGPNYGYTF	TGTGCCAGCAGCGGGGGGGAAGGCCCTAACTATGGCTACACCTTC
NA	TRBV7-2	TRBJ1-2	TRBD1	CASSSGQTNYGYTF	TGTGCCAGCAGCTCGGGACAGACTAACTATGGCTACACCTTC
NA	TRBV2	TRBJ1-5	NA	CASSEYPPRYQPQHF	TGTGCCAGCAGTGAATATCCCCCCCGATATCAGCCCCAGCATTTT
NA	TRBV5-1	TRBJ2-7	TRBD1	CASSYRQGPYEQYF	TGCGCCAGCAGCTACAGACAGGGACCCTACGAGCAGTACTTC
NA	TRBV6-5	TRBJ1-1	TRBD1	CASRGGTLPEAFF	TGTGCCAGCAGAGGGGGCACTTTACCTGAAGCTTTCTTT
few	TRBV4-1	TRBJ1-5	NA	CASSQARDINQPQHF	TGCGCCAGCAGCCAAGCACGGGACATCAATCAGCCCCAGCATTTT
NA	TRBV7-8	TRBJ2-1	TRBD2	CASSLVGGRVQNEQFF	TGTGCCAGCAGCTTAGTAGGCGGGAGGGTCCAGAATGAGCAGTTCTTC
NA	TRBV9	TRBJ1-5	NA	CASSVEGGVGPQHF	TGTGCCAGCAGCGTAGAAGGGGGGGTAGGGCCCCAGCATTTT
NA	TRBV5-8	TRBJ2-2	NA	CASSFPGDTGELFF	TGTGCCAGCAGCTTTCCGGGGGACACCGGGGAGCTGTTTTTT